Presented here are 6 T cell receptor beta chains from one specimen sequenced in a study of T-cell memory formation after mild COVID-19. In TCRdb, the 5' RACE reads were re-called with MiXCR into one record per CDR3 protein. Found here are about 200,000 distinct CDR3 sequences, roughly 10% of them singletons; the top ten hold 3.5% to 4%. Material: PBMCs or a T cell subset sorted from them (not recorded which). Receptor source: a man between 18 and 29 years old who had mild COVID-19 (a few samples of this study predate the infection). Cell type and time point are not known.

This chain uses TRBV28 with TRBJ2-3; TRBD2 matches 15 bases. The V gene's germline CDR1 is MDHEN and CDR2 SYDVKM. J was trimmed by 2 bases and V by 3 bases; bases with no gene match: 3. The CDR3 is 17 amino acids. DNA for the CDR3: TGTGCCAGCAGTTTTGGGACTAGCGGGGGGTTCACAGATACGCAGTATTTT. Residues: CASSFGTSGGFTDTQYF.

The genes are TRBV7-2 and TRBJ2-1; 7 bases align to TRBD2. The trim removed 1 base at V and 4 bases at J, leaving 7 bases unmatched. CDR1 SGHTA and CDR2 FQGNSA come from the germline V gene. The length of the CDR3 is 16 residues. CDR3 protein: CASSLGRAAGYNEQFF. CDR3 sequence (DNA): TGTGCCAGCAGCTTAGGGCGGGCAGCGGGGTACAATGAGCAGTTCTTC.

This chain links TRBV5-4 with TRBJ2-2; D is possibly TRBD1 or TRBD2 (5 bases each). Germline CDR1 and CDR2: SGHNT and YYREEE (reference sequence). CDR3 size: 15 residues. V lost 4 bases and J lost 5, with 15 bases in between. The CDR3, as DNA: TGTGCCAGCAGCCCCGGGGACCTAGGAACCGGGGAGCTGTTTTTT. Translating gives CASSPGDLGTGELFF.

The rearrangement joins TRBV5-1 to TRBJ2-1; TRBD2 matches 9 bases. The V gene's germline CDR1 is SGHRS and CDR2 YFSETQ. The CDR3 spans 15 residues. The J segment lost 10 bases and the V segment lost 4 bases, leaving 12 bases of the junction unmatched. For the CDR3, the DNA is TGCGCCAGCAGCCCGGAGGGACTAGCTGGGGGAGAGCAGTTCTTC. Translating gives CASSPEGLAGGEQFF.

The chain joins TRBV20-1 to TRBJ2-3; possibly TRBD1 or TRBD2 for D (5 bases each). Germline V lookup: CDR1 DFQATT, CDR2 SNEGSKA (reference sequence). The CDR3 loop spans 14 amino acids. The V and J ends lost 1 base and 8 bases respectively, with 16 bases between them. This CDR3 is CSARVPGPPGTQYF. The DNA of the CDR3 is TGCAGTGCTAGAGTTCCGGGGCCTCCTGGTACGCAGTATTTT.

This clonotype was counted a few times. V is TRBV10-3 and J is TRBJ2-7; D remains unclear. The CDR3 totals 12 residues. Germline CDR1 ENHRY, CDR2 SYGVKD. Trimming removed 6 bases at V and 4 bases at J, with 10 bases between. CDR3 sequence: CAISDRTYEQYF. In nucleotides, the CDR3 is TGTGCCATCAGCGATAGGACGTACGAGCAGTACTTC.